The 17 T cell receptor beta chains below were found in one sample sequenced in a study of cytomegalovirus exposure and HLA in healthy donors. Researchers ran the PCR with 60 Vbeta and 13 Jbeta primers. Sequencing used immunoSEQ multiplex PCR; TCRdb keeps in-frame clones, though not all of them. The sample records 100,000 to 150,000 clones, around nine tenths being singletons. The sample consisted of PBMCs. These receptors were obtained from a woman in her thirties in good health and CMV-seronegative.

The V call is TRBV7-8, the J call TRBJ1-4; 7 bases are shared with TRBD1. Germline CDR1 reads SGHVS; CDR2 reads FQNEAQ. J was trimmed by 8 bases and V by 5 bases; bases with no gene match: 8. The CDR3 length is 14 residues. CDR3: CASSPRQGTEKLFF. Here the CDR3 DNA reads TGTGCCAGCAGCCCTAGACAGGGTACCGAAAAACTGTTTTTT.

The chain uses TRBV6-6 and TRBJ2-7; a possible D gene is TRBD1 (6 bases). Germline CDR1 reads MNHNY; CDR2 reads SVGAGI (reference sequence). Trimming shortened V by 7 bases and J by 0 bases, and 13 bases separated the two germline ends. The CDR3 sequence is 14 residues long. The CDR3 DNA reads TGTGCCAGCAAAAGACAGGCTAGCTCCTACGAGCAGTACTTC. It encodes CASKRQASSYEQYF.

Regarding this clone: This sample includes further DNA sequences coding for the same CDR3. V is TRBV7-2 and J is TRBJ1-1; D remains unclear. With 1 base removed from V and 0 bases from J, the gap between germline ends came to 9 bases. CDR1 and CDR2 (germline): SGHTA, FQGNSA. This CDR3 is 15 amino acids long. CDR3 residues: CASSLVGSMNTEAFF. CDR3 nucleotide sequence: TGTGCCAGCAGCTTAGTGGGCAGCATGAACACTGAAGCTTTCTTT.

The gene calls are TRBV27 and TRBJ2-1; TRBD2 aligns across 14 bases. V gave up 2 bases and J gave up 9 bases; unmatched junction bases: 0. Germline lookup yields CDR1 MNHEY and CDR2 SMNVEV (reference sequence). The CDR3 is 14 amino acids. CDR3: CASSLGLAGGEQFF. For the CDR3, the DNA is TGTGCCAGCAGTTTAGGACTAGCGGGAGGTGAGCAGTTCTTC.

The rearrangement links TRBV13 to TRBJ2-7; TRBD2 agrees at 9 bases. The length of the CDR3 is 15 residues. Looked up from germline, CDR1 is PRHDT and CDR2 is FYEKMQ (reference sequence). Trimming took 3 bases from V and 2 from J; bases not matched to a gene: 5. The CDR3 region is CASSLLAGPTYEQYF. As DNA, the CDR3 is TGTGCCAGCAGCTTGCTAGCGGGGCCTACCTACGAGCAGTACTTC.

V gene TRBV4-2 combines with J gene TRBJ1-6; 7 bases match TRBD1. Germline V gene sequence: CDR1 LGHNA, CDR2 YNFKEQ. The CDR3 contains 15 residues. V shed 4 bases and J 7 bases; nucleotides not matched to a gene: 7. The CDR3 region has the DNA TGTGCCAGCAGCCCCCGGACAGGAATGAATTCACCCCTCCACTTT. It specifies CASSPRTGMNSPLHF.

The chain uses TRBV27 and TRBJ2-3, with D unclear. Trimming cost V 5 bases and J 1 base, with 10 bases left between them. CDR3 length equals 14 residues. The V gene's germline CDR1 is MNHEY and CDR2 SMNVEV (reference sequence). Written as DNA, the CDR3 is TGTGCCAGCAGTCCGGGTTGGGGCACAGATACGCAGTATTTT. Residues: CASSPGWGTDTQYF.

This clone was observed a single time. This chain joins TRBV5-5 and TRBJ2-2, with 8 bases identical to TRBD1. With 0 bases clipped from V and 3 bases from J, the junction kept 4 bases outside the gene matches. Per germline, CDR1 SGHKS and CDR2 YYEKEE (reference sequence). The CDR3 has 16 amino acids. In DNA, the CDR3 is TGTGCCAGCAGCTTGGACAGGGGGATTGACACCGGGGAGCTGTTTTTT. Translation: CASSLDRGIDTGELFF. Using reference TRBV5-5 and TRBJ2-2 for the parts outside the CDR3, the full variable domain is DAGVTQSPTHLIKTRGQQVTLRCSPISGHKSVSWYQQVLGQGPQFIFQYYEKEERGRGNFPDRFSARQFPNYSSELNVNALLLGDSALYLCASSLDRGIDTGELFFGEGSRLTVL.

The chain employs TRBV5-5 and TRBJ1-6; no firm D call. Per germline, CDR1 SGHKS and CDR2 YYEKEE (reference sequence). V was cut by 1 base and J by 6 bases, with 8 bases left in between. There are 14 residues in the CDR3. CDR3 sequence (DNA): TGTGCCAGCAGCTTGAAACAAGTTAATTCACCCCTCCACTTT. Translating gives CASSLKQVNSPLHF. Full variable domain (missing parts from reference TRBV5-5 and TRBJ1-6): DAGVTQSPTHLIKTRGQQVTLRCSPISGHKSVSWYQQVLGQGPQFIFQYYEKEERGRGNFPDRFSARQFPNYSSELNVNALLLGDSALYLCASSLKQVNSPLHFGNGTRLTVT.

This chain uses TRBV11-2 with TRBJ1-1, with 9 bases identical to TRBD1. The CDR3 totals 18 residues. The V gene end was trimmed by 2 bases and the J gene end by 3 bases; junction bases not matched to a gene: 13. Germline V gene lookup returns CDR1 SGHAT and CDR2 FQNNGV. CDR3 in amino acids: CASSLKSGTGRKDTEAFF. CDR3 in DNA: TGTGCCAGCAGCTTAAAAAGCGGGACAGGGAGGAAGGACACTGAAGCTTTCTTT.

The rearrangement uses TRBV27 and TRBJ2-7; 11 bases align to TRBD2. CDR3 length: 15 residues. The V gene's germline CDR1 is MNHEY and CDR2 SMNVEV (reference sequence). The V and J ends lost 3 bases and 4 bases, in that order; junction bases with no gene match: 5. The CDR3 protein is CASSLKLAGEYEQYF. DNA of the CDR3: TGTGCCAGCAGTTTGAAACTAGCGGGAGAGTACGAGCAGTACTTC.

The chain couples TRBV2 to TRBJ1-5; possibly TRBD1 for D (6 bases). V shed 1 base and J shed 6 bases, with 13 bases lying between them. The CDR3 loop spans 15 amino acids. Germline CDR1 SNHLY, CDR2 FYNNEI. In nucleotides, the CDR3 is TGTGCCAGCAGTGAAGAGGGGGTTGGGGGTCAGCCCCAGCATTTT. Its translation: CASSEEGVGGQPQHF.

Written as DNA, the CDR3 is TGCGCCAGCAGCCAGCCCGTCGCGGGAGACCCCCGGAATGAGCAGTTCTTC. Protein sequence: CASSQPVAGDPRNEQFF. The rearrangement joins TRBV4-1 to TRBJ2-1, with 7 positions matching TRBD2. This CDR3 region has 17 residues. V was clipped by 3 bases and J by 7 bases; unmatched bases: 15. Looked up from germline, CDR1 is MGHRA and CDR2 is YSYEKL.

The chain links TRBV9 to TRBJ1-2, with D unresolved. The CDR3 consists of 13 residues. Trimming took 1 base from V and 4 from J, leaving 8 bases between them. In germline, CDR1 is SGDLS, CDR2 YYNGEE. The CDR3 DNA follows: TGTGCCAGCAGCGTATCCGGGTTCTATGGCTACACCTTC. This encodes CASSVSGFYGYTF.

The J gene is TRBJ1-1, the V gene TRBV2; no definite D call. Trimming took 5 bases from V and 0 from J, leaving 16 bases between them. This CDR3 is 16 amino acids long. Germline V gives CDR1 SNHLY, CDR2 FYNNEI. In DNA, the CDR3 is TGTGCCAGCAGTCGGGATGGGATAAGCATGAACACTGAAGCTTTCTTT. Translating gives CASSRDGISMNTEAFF.

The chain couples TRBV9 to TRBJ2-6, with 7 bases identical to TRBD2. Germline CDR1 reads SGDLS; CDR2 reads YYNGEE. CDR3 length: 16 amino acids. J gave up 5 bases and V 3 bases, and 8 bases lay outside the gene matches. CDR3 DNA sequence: TGTGCCAGCAGCGCACCCGGGGGGTGGTGGGCCAACGTCCTGACTTTC. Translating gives CASSAPGGWWANVLTF. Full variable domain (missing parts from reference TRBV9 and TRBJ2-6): DSGVTQTPKHLITATGQRVTLRCSPRSGDLSVYWYQQSLDQGLQFLIQYYNGEERAKGNILERFSAQQFPDLHSELNLSSLELGDSALYFCASSAPGGWWANVLTFGAGSRLTVL.

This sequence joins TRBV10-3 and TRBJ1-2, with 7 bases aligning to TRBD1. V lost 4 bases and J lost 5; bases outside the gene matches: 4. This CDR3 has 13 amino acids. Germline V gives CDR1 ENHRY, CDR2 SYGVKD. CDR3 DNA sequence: TGTGCCATCAGTGGACAGGGCTTGTATGGCTACACCTTC. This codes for CAISGQGLYGYTF.